This T cell receptor (beta chain) was sequenced during a study of identical twins (dated by TCRdb to between 2015 and 2016). Background on the whole study: The study deep-sequenced TCR alpha and beta repertoires from monozygotic twins, unrelated adults of various ages and cord blood to test whether fetal clonotypes persist. Replicate twin experiments were performed at different times using different library preparation protocols to rule out contamination. Overall results and qualifications from the work: Conclusions relied on cross-sectional statistical analysis, since the same donors could not be followed over many years. The excess sharing between twins in beta out-of-frame sequences was weaker because fewer shared sequences reduced the signal-to-noise ratio. Compared with coincidental sharing between unrelated individuals, out-of-frame TCR alpha sequences shared between twins showed an excess of sequences with low generation probability. Invariant T cells such as MAIT and iNKT could partly confound zero-insertion analyses, though diverse VJ usage argued against this for most clonotypes. Fewer insertions were carried by abundant cord blood beta clonotypes; a weaker similar trend was observed in young adult naive repertoires, while no such trend was observed in memory repertoires. Out-of-frame TCR alpha sharing in monozygotic twins was systematically underestimated by recombination models, whereas sharing between unrelated individuals was in agreement with the recombination models.

Receptor libraries were prepared by 5' RACE. The instrument given in TCRdb is Illumina HiSeq 2000. Template switching introduced a universal primer binding site; the final cDNA contained a unique molecular identifier, enabling accurate counting of TCR cDNA molecules. Specific primers in the conserved constant-segment region were used to synthesize first-strand cDNA for the TCR alpha and beta chains. To control for contamination, each cDNA library was double barcoded with a SMART-Mk sample barcode plus Illumina barcodes. TruSeq adapter sequences and Illumina sample barcodes were added in two successive PCR steps. The Illumina HiSeq platform was used with custom primers to sequence TCR alpha and beta cDNA libraries. The paper's data handling went like this. MiGEC was used to process raw reads and extract unique molecular identifiers, and MiXCR was used to find CDR3 positions. For each individual, recombination models were inferred using an EM algorithm with the repgenHMM and IGoR tools. Shared clonotypes were analyzed with the tcR package in R, and sharing was normalized by the product of cloneset sizes. To study raw recombination free of thymic and clonal selection effects, out-of-frame nonproductive sequences were analyzed. The public sequencing data were trimmed at Q25 with fastp and processed into clonotypes with MiXCR by TCRdb, which kept only in-frame beta chains. Entries that share a CDR3 protein sequence are merged under the most common genes and DNA. None of the V and J calls come from the authors' own analysis; TCRdb made them. For this sample the table gives about 720,000 distinct CDR3 sequences, of which more than 6.5% were detected only once. Around 0.98% of the sample is in the top ten clones.

All donors were healthy Caucasians. The twin cohort consisted of three pairs of female monozygotic twins, all aged about 18 to 29 years. RNA for TCR libraries was isolated from peripheral blood mononuclear cells. This clonotype turned up a few times. No cognate antigen has been identified for it. No clone much larger than this one lies a single base away; base qualities are absent. The sample was also reused in another study, on yellow fever vaccine responses in identical twins. The second investigation adds: The authors reported that the T cell response to vaccination in identical twins appeared partly convergent and partly personalized. In the study, vaccine-responding T cell clones were precisely tracked in identical twins.

This TCR derives from a woman aged 18-30 years in good health. Specimen: PBMCs.

Here is the DNA: TGTGCCACCAGTGCTAGCGGGAGCTCCTACAATGAGCAGTTCTTC. This is translated as CATSASGSSYNEQFF. Recombination connected TRBV24-1 to TRBJ2-1, with TRBD2 identical over 10 junction bases. From its cysteine to its phenylalanine, the CDR3 spans 15 amino acids. Kept here is only the CDR3 DNA, which spans 45 bases and is read in frame from base 1. In the germline V gene, CDR1 corresponds to KGHDR and CDR2 to SFDVKD. Unmatched junction bases come to 0, with V trimmed by 5 bases and J by 0 bases.